This passage covers 31 T cell receptor beta chains from one sample sequenced in a study of ipilimumab plus nivolumab after autologous stem cell transplantation (dated by TCRdb to 2020 to 2022). Library creation used the immunoSEQ multiplex PCR assay. In its TCRdb copy, this immuneACCESS table keeps in-frame sequences only and misses some clones. Where compared with another copy, unresolved V genes explain less than half of these, and the others have no known cause. This sample lists more than 15,000 clones; approximately 79% were detected once. Approximately 40% of the sample comes from the top ten. The specimen comprised PBMCs, sampled in a trial of ipilimumab plus nivolumab as post-transplant consolidation. These receptors came from a male donor with diffuse large B-cell lymphoma.

This chain uses TRBV29-1 with TRBJ1-2; 8 nucleotides agree with TRBD1. With V trimmed by 5 bases and J by 3 bases, 5 bases remained unmatched. The germline gives CDR1 SQVTM, CDR2 ANQGSEA. This CDR3 contains 13 residues. CDR3 sequence: CSVKGQGYYGYTF. In DNA form, the CDR3 reads TGCAGCGTTAAAGGACAGGGTTACTATGGCTACACCTTC.

The rearrangement links TRBV29-1 to TRBJ2-5; the D gene is possibly TRBD1 (6 bases). Trimming removed 6 bases from V and 4 bases from J, with 12 bases in between. The CDR3 runs to 12 residues. CDR1 SQVTM and CDR2 ANQGSEA come from the germline V gene. The CDR3 reads CSVGDIGETQYF. The CDR3 DNA follows: TGCAGCGTCGGGGACATTGGAGAGACCCAGTACTTC.

The V and J genes are TRBV19 and TRBJ1-1; no reliable D call. V lost 7 bases and J lost 3, with 15 bases in between. Germline CDR1 and CDR2: LNHDA and SQIVND (reference sequence). CDR3 length: 14 amino acids. The CDR3, as DNA: TGTGCCAGTATGAAGGCAGGCTCTTACACTGAAGCTTTCTTT. Its translation: CASMKAGSYTEAFF.

V gene TRBV11-1 combines with J gene TRBJ2-3; either TRBD1 or TRBD2 may fit D (5 bases each). This CDR3 comprises 15 residues. Between the trimmed V and J ends, which lost 4 bases and 1 base, there was a span of 12 bases. CDR1 SGHAT and CDR2 FQDESV come from the germline V gene (reference sequence). CDR3: CASSYYPGRTDTQYF. The DNA for the CDR3 is TGTGCCAGCAGCTACTACCCGGGGCGCACAGATACGCAGTATTTT.

V is TRBV29-1 and J is TRBJ2-2; 10 nucleotides agree with TRBD1. The CDR3 is 13 residues long. Germline-derived CDR1 and CDR2 are SQVTM and ANQGSEA. V lost 7 bases and J lost 6; bases outside the gene matches: 5. The CDR3 DNA is TGCAGCGCCGACAGGGGGCAGGCCGGGGAGCTGTTTTTT. Protein: CSADRGQAGELFF.

This chain links TRBV7-9 with TRBJ2-1; 10 nucleotides align to TRBD2. With 4 bases clipped from V and 7 bases from J, the junction kept 10 bases outside the gene matches. The CDR3 runs to 16 residues. CDR1 and CDR2 from the germline V gene are SEHNR and FQNEAQ (reference sequence). The CDR3 is CASSYPGLAGVNEQFF. In nucleotides, the CDR3 is TGTGCCAGCAGCTACCCCGGGCTAGCGGGAGTAAATGAGCAGTTCTTC.

This chain uses TRBV7-2 with TRBJ1-1; the D gene is possibly TRBD1 (5 bases). This CDR3 spans 15 amino acids. Germline V gene data show CDR1 as SGHTA and CDR2 as FQGNSA. V shed 2 bases and J shed 3 bases, with 13 bases lying between them. CDR3 in DNA: TGTGCCAGCAGCTTACTTCGGGGCATGGACACTGAAGCTTTCTTT. Its translation is CASSLLRGMDTEAFF.

With respect to this clone: Other DNA sequences in this sample translate to the same CDR3. The chain employs TRBV27 and TRBJ2-1; 8 positions match TRBD2. J lost 2 bases, V lost 2 bases, and 2 bases had no gene match. Germline CDR1 reads MNHEY; CDR2 reads SMNVEV (reference sequence). The CDR3 has 15 residues. The CDR3 region has the DNA TGTGCCAGCAGTTTAGCGGGGGGAACCTACAATGAGCAGTTCTTC. Residues: CASSLAGGTYNEQFF.

This clone was recorded only once. The rearrangement joins TRBV18 to TRBJ2-5; the match to TRBD2 covers 12 bases. J was trimmed by 1 base and V by 3 bases; bases with no gene match: 9. This CDR3 has 18 residues. The germline V gene encodes CDR1 KGHSH and CDR2 LQKENI. CDR3 sequence reads: CASSPLMTSGGAQETQYF. The CDR3 DNA reads as TGTGCCAGCTCACCCCTAATGACTAGCGGGGGAGCCCAAGAGACCCAGTACTTC. The entire variable domain, with the rest obtained from reference TRBV18 and TRBJ2-5, is as follows: NAGVMQNPRHLVRRRGQEARLRCSPMKGHSHVYWYRQLPEEGLKFMVYLQKENIIDESGMPKERFSAEFPKEGPSILRIQQVVRGDSAAYFCASSPLMTSGGAQETQYFGPGTRLLVL.

This clone was seen a handful of times. The chain joins TRBV10-3 to TRBJ2-3; possibly TRBD1 for D (5 bases). Per germline, CDR1 ENHRY and CDR2 SYGVKD. V dropped 2 bases and J dropped 5 bases, with 17 bases sitting between them. CDR3 size: 16 residues. CDR3 DNA sequence: TGTGCCATCAGTGAGGTTGGCCCAGGGTCGGGAGATACGCAGTATTTT. Its translation is CAISEVGPGSGDTQYF.

The gene calls are TRBV7-9 and TRBJ2-2, with 10 bases that match TRBD2. CDR3 length equals 16 residues. V dropped 0 bases and J dropped 4; count of bases not matched to a gene: 2. Germline V gene data show CDR1 as SEHNR and CDR2 as FQNEAQ (reference sequence). Here the CDR3 DNA reads TGTGCCAGCAGCTTAGCTACTAGCGGGGCCACCGGGGAGCTGTTTTTT. This codes for CASSLATSGATGELFF.

Concerning this clone itself: Other DNA variants within this sample encode the same CDR3. The rearrangement joins TRBV7-2 to TRBJ2-1, with 12 bases lining up with TRBD2. This CDR3 contains 16 residues. Trimming took 1 base from V and 5 from J; bases not matched to a gene: 3. Germline CDR1 and CDR2: SGHTA and FQGNSA. CDR3 protein: CASSLGLAGGNNEQFF. The CDR3 DNA reads TGTGCCAGCAGCTTAGGGCTAGCGGGGGGGAACAATGAGCAGTTCTTC.

The rearrangement links TRBV11-3 to TRBJ1-4; a weak D match, TRBD1 (5 bases). The length of the CDR3 is 17 residues. The ends were cut back, 1 base at V and 5 bases at J, with 17 bases in the middle. Germline assignment: CDR1 SGHNT and CDR2 YENEEA. In nucleotides, the CDR3 is TGTGCCAGCAGCTTAGGCGACCGGGACCGCTGGAATGAAAAACTGTTTTTT. This encodes CASSLGDRDRWNEKLFF. The variable domain in full, completed from reference TRBV11-3 and TRBJ1-4, reads EAGVVQSPRYKIIEKKQPVAFWCNPISGHNTLYWYLQNLGQGPELLIRYENEEAVDDSQLPKDRFSAERLKGVDSTLKIQPAELGDSAVYLCASSLGDRDRWNEKLFFGSGTQLSVL.

The chain recombines TRBV23-1 with TRBJ1-4; possible D gene TRBD1, 5 bases. TRBV23-1 is treated as an ORF (open reading frame) with a function not yet certain. The ends were cut back, 1 base at V and 4 bases at J, with 25 bases in the middle. This CDR3 region has 20 residues. The CDR3 DNA reads TGCGCCAGCAGTCAATATCCGGGGCGCGGACTCTCTTCGTATAATGAAAAACTGTTTTTT. It encodes CASSQYPGRGLSSYNEKLFF.

This sequence joins TRBV30 and TRBJ2-7; the D is unclear. The length of the CDR3 is 15 residues. CDR1 and CDR2 (germline): GTSNPN, SVGIG (reference sequence). The V end was cut by 3 bases, the J end by 0 bases, with 15 bases between. The CDR3 coding sequence is TGTGCCTGGAGCGTCCGTGGAGCGATCTCCTACGAGCAGTACTTC. Protein sequence: CAWSVRGAISYEQYF.

CDR3 bases: TGTGCCAGCAGCAACCGGGACTACTCCTACGAGCAGTACTTC. Protein sequence: CASSNRDYSYEQYF. V usage is TRBV14 and J usage is TRBJ2-7; 7 bases line up with TRBD2. The length of the CDR3 is 14 residues. Germline values: CDR1 SGHDN, CDR2 FVKESK. Trimming removed 5 bases from V and 0 bases from J; junction bases left unmatched: 4.

This chain uses TRBV5-1 with TRBJ2-3, with TRBD2 as a possible D gene (5 bases). This CDR3 is built from 15 residues. Germline V CDR1 and CDR2: SGHRS, YFSETQ. V was pared by 0 bases and J by 2 bases, with 10 bases between. The CDR3 loop is CASSLVGGSTDTQYF. The CDR3 coding sequence is TGCGCCAGCAGCTTGGTCGGCGGGTCCACAGATACGCAGTATTTT. Full variable domain (remainder filled in from reference TRBV5-1 and TRBJ2-3): KAGVTQTPRYLIKTRGQQVTLSCSPISGHRSVSWYQQTPGQGLQFLFEYFSETQRNKGNFPGRFSGRQFSNSRSEMNVSTLELGDSALYLCASSLVGGSTDTQYFGPGTRLTVL.

The V gene is TRBV6-5, the J gene TRBJ2-7, with 9 positions matching TRBD2. The CDR3 is 15 amino acids. In germline, CDR1 is MNHEY, CDR2 SVGAGI. V trimming: 6 bases; J trimming: 4 bases; junction bases outside the gene matches: 10. CDR3 in DNA: TGTGCCAGCAGCGCCGGGGCAGCGGGGGGTTACGAGCAGTACTTC. This translates into CASSAGAAGGYEQYF.

This clone was detected a few times. This rearrangement joins TRBV7-2 to TRBJ2-3, with no clear D. This CDR3 has 13 residues. Germline values: CDR1 SGHTA, CDR2 FQGNSA. V was clipped by 2 bases and J by 8 bases, with 11 bases between them. CDR3 sequence (DNA): TGTGCCAGCAGCTTATTAGTTTCCGGTACGCAGTATTTT. This sequence encodes CASSLLVSGTQYF.

The V call is TRBV15, the J call TRBJ1-4; D perhaps matches TRBD1 (5 bases). Germline CDR1 and CDR2: LNHNV and YYDKDF (reference sequence). V shed 3 bases and J shed 7 bases, with 9 bases lying between them. This CDR3 has 13 amino acids. The CDR3 protein is CATSRQGGEKLFF. In nucleotides, the CDR3 is TGTGCCACCAGCAGGCAGGGAGGTGAAAAACTGTTTTTT.

The chain combines TRBV9 with TRBJ1-1; D is ambiguous. The CDR3 runs 12 residues. With 4 bases removed from V and 11 bases from J, the gap between germline ends came to 15 bases. Per the germline V gene, CDR1 is SGDLS and CDR2 is YYNGEE. CDR3 protein: CASSSHPRWAFF. The CDR3 DNA reads as TGTGCCAGCAGCTCCCATCCCCGTTGGGCTTTCTTT.

A few counts support this clone. The chain uses TRBV9 and TRBJ2-3; a possible D gene is TRBD2 (6 bases). The germline gives CDR1 SGDLS, CDR2 YYNGEE. This CDR3 is 14 amino acids long. The V gene lost 0 bases and the J gene lost 6 bases, with 11 bases spanning the gap. The CDR3 DNA reads as TGTGCCAGCAGCGTAGCGGGGGTCAAGGATACGCAGTATTTT. Amino acid sequence: CASSVAGVKDTQYF.

CDR3 bases: TGCGCCAGCAGGGGCGTGGGGACAGGGGGAGAGACCCAGTACTTC. This encodes CASRGVGTGGETQYF. The chain recombines TRBV5-1 with TRBJ2-5; the match to TRBD1 covers 11 bases. The CDR3 sequence is 15 residues long. Germline V CDR1 and CDR2: SGHRS, YFSETQ. The junction had 7 bases not matched to a gene; V was cut back by 5 bases and J by 4 bases.

The chain couples TRBV12-5 to TRBJ2-5; TRBD2 is a possible D gene (6 bases). Trimming removed 5 bases from V and 2 bases from J, with 15 bases in between. The CDR3 contains 15 residues. Germline V gene lookup returns CDR1 LGHNT and CDR2 FRNRAP. The CDR3 loop is CASGLPLGGQETQYF. As DNA, the CDR3 is TGTGCTAGTGGTCTCCCCCTGGGGGGTCAAGAGACCCAGTACTTC.

This clone has a handful of counts. The chain is built from TRBV11-3 and TRBJ2-6, with D unresolved. Trimming removed 1 base at V and 3 bases at J, with 4 bases between. This CDR3 comprises 14 residues. Germline V gene sequence: CDR1 SGHNT, CDR2 YENEEA. The CDR3 spells CASSLGVGANVLTF. The CDR3 bases are TGTGCCAGCAGCTTAGGTGTTGGGGCCAACGTCCTGACTTTC.

This clone is a singleton in its sample. The gene calls are TRBV5-1 and TRBJ2-5, with D unresolved. V dropped 4 bases and J dropped 5 bases, with 9 bases sitting between them. The germline gives CDR1 SGHRS, CDR2 YFSETQ. The CDR3 runs to 12 residues. This chain's CDR3 is CASSMGVETQYF. The CDR3 DNA sequence: TGCGCCAGCAGCATGGGCGTGGAGACCCAGTACTTC.

V and J are TRBV6-6 and TRBJ2-7; D may correspond to TRBD1 or TRBD2 (7 bases each). This CDR3 is 14 amino acids long. The germline V gene has CDR1 MNHNY and CDR2 SVGAGI (reference sequence). V was trimmed by 7 bases and J by 4 bases, leaving 17 bases between them. DNA of the CDR3: TGTGCCAGCAAACTGGGAGGGGGCGCGTACGAGCAGTACTTC. Protein sequence: CASKLGGGAYEQYF.

V is TRBV9 and J is TRBJ2-5, with 12 bases matching TRBD2. The CDR3 spans 16 residues. Germline CDR1 and CDR2: SGDLS and YYNGEE. Germline trimming cut 5 bases from V and 1 base from J; bases unmatched to any gene: 6. Here the CDR3 reads CASSEGLAGLQETQYF. CDR3 DNA: TGTGCCAGCAGTGAGGGACTAGCGGGCCTCCAAGAGACCCAGTACTTC.

Here the CDR3 reads CASSPGTSGGLQETQYF. In DNA form, the CDR3 reads TGTGCCAGCAGCCCTGGGACTAGCGGGGGGCTACAAGAGACCCAGTACTTC. The V and J genes are TRBV9 and TRBJ2-5, with 15 bases lining up with TRBD2. The CDR3 runs to 17 residues. From germline, CDR1 is SGDLS and CDR2 YYNGEE. After removal of 4 bases from V and 2 bases from J, the junction contained 6 bases not matched to a gene.

The chain is built from TRBV19 and TRBJ1-2, with a weak D call TRBD1 (6 bases). V was shortened by 4 bases and J by 5 bases, with 14 bases between the two germline ends. Per the germline V gene, CDR1 is LNHDA and CDR2 is SQIVND (reference sequence). The CDR3 runs 14 residues. The CDR3 nucleotides are TGTGCCAGTAGTAACGAGGGGCAGGGGTATGGCTACACCTTC. This encodes CASSNEGQGYGYTF.

The chain combines TRBV4-1 with TRBJ2-1, with a possible D match to TRBD1 (8 bases). Trimming removed 2 bases at V and 10 bases at J, with 27 bases between. Germline V lookup: CDR1 MGHRA, CDR2 YSYEKL. This CDR3 comprises 18 residues. CDR3 amino acids: CASSQPHGGTGTFIEQFF. As DNA, the CDR3 is TGCGCCAGCAGCCAACCCCACGGGGGGACAGGAACTTTTATCGAGCAGTTCTTC.